These T cell receptor beta chains were read from a single sample in a study of T cells after yellow fever vaccination. One entry per CDR3 protein results from TCRdb running MiXCR on the 5' RACE reads. This repertoire shows approximately 510,000 distinct CDR3 sequences, just over 20% found once; its top ten account for roughly a sixth. The sample in question was PBMCs, obtained 21 days after the first yellow fever vaccination. The receptors here all came from a man aged 18 to 30 who received the YFV17D yellow fever vaccine. Each CDR3 is given with its conserved first and last residue. A D gene is named only where the DNA matches it firmly. Clone sizes are given selectively: once, few, many, or a class where the clone is expanded.

v_call: TRBV18; j_call: TRBJ2-7; clone_size: -; d_call: -; cdr3_aa: CASSPPGDRTYEQYF; cdr3_nt: TGTGCCAGCTCACCACCGGGAGACAGAACCTACGAGCAGTACTTC
v_call: TRBV27; j_call: TRBJ2-2; clone_size: -; d_call: -; cdr3_aa: CASSFRSGNTGELFF; cdr3_nt: TGTGCCAGCAGTTTTAGGTCGGGGAACACCGGGGAGCTGTTTTTT
v_call: TRBV4-1; j_call: TRBJ2-5; clone_size: -; d_call: -; cdr3_aa: CASSQDGGVQETQYF; cdr3_nt: TGCGCCAGCAGCCAAGATGGCGGGGTTCAAGAGACCCAGTACTTC
v_call: TRBV7-8; j_call: TRBJ2-1; clone_size: many; d_call: -; cdr3_aa: CASSLGGPGASYNEQFF; cdr3_nt: TGTGCCAGCAGCTTAGGGGGACCGGGGGCCAGCTACAATGAGCAGTTCTTC
v_call: TRBV29-1; j_call: TRBJ2-5; clone_size: many; d_call: TRBD1; cdr3_aa: CSVEQGAQETQYF; cdr3_nt: TGCAGCGTAGAACAGGGGGCCCAAGAGACCCAGTACTTC
v_call: TRBV18; j_call: TRBJ2-6; clone_size: few; d_call: TRBD1; cdr3_aa: CASSPGQEGANVLTF; cdr3_nt: TGTGCCAGCTCCCCGGGACAGGAGGGGGCCAACGTCCTGACTTTC
v_call: TRBV7-9; j_call: TRBJ1-1; clone_size: -; d_call: -; cdr3_aa: CASSPSSGHTEAFF; cdr3_nt: TGTGCCAGCAGCCCCAGTTCGGGACACACTGAAGCTTTCTTT
v_call: TRBV5-1; j_call: TRBJ2-3; clone_size: -; d_call: -; cdr3_aa: CASTLRGGDTQYF; cdr3_nt: TGCGCCAGCACCCTAAGGGGGGGAGATACGCAGTATTTT
v_call: TRBV7-3; j_call: TRBJ1-6; clone_size: few; d_call: TRBD1; cdr3_aa: CASSPDRAPLSPLHF; cdr3_nt: TGTGCCAGCAGCCCCGACAGGGCTCCTCTATCACCCCTCCACTTT
v_call: TRBV6-4; j_call: TRBJ2-2; clone_size: few; d_call: TRBD2; cdr3_aa: CASSDFSGADTGELFF; cdr3_nt: TGTGCCAGCAGTGACTTTAGCGGGGCCGACACCGGGGAGCTGTTTTTT
v_call: TRBV18; j_call: TRBJ2-5; clone_size: -; d_call: TRBD1; cdr3_aa: CASSPPPGTGQETQYF; cdr3_nt: TGTGCCAGCTCACCCCCTCCTGGGACAGGGCAAGAGACCCAGTACTTC
v_call: TRBV6-5; j_call: TRBJ1-5; clone_size: few; d_call: -; cdr3_aa: CASSYPRRFDYSNQPQHF; cdr3_nt: TGTGCCAGCAGTTACCCCAGGCGATTCGATTATAGCAATCAGCCCCAGCATTTT
v_call: TRBV9; j_call: TRBJ2-5; clone_size: few; d_call: TRBD2; cdr3_aa: CASSVGYILAGGFETQYF; cdr3_nt: TGTGCCAGCAGCGTAGGTTACATACTAGCGGGGGGATTTGAGACCCAGTACTTC
v_call: TRBV7-8; j_call: TRBJ2-7; clone_size: -; d_call: TRBD1; cdr3_aa: CASSPWDSPIVGEQYF; cdr3_nt: TGTGCCAGCAGCCCATGGGACAGCCCTATCGTGGGGGAGCAGTACTTC
v_call: TRBV25-1; j_call: TRBJ2-5; clone_size: -; d_call: -; cdr3_aa: CASSDLTQETQYF; cdr3_nt: TGTGCCAGCAGTGACCTTACCCAAGAGACCCAGTACTTC
v_call: TRBV9; j_call: TRBJ2-5; clone_size: few; d_call: -; cdr3_aa: CASSVGGGHVETQYF; cdr3_nt: TGTGCCAGCAGCGTAGGGGGGGGGCACGTAGAGACCCAGTACTTC
v_call: TRBV10-1; j_call: TRBJ2-5; clone_size: few; d_call: -; cdr3_aa: CASSEGGAGETQYF; cdr3_nt: TGCGCCAGCAGTGAGGGGGGGGCGGGGGAGACCCAGTACTTC
v_call: TRBV29-1; j_call: TRBJ2-7; clone_size: -; d_call: -; cdr3_aa: CSVEEAYEQYF; cdr3_nt: TGCAGCGTTGAAGAAGCCTACGAGCAGTACTTC
v_call: TRBV7-2; j_call: TRBJ1-5; clone_size: -; d_call: -; cdr3_aa: CASSKQGSRGQPQHF; cdr3_nt: TGTGCCAGCAGCAAGCAGGGGTCCAGGGGTCAGCCCCAGCATTTT
v_call: TRBV12-3/TRBV12-4; j_call: TRBJ1-6; clone_size: few; d_call: TRBD1; cdr3_aa: CASSPQTGNNSPLHF; cdr3_nt: TGTGCCAGCAGTCCTCAGACAGGGAATAATTCACCCCTCCACTTT
v_call: TRBV20-1; j_call: TRBJ2-2; clone_size: few; d_call: -; cdr3_aa: CSARAGATGELFF; cdr3_nt: TGCAGTGCTAGAGCGGGCGCCACCGGGGAGCTGTTTTTT
v_call: TRBV3-1; j_call: TRBJ2-2; clone_size: few; d_call: -; cdr3_aa: CASSLSRVKAGELFF; cdr3_nt: TGTGCCAGCAGCCTTAGCAGGGTTAAGGCCGGGGAGCTGTTTTTT
v_call: TRBV20-1; j_call: TRBJ1-1; clone_size: many; d_call: -; cdr3_aa: CSAPTGATEAFF; cdr3_nt: TGCAGTGCTCCCACTGGGGCGACTGAAGCTTTCTTT
v_call: TRBV6-6; j_call: TRBJ1-1; clone_size: few; d_call: -; cdr3_aa: CASSYQGNTEAFF; cdr3_nt: TGTGCCAGCAGTTACCAGGGGAACACTGAAGCTTTCTTT
v_call: TRBV4-3; j_call: TRBJ1-6; clone_size: -; d_call: -; cdr3_aa: CASSQEPAGPLHF; cdr3_nt: TGCGCCAGCAGCCAAGAACCCGCCGGTCCCCTCCACTTT